This T cell receptor (beta chain) is drawn from a study of blood T cell repertoires in COVID-19. The overall study: Specimens from acute and convalescent COVID-19 originated in the United States, Italy and Spain.

Profiling relied on immunoSEQ multiplex PCR, and the TCRdb table lists in-frame clones only, not all of them. This table has about 59,000 clones, 91% appearing once. CDR3 length: 15 residues. The germline V gene encodes CDR1 LGHDT and CDR2 YNNKEL (reference sequence). V was pared by 4 bases and J by 6 bases, with 15 bases between. This TCR came from a human donor in a cohort sampled during active COVID-19. The J gene is TRBJ2-2, the V gene TRBV3-1 (or the pseudogene TRBV3-2); tentatively, D is TRBD1 (6 bases). Sequenced input: peripheral blood. The CDR3 DNA sequence: TGTGCCAGCAGCCTAGGGACACAATACGCCGGGGAGCTGTTTTTT. Its protein is CASSLGTQYAGELFF.